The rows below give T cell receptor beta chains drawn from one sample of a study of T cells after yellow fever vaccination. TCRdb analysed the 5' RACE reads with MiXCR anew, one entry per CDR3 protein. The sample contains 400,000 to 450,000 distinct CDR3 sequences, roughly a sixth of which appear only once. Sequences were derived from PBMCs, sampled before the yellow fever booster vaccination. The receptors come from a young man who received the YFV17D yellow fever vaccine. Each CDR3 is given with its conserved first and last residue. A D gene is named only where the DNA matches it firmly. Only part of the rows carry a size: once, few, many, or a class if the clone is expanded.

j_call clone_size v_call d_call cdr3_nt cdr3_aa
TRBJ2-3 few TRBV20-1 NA TGCAGTGCTAGAGTCCTACCGGGACTCCCCTCGAGCACAGATACGCAGTATTTT CSARVLPGLPSSTDTQYF
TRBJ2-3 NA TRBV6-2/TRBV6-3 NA TGTGCCAGCAGTTACCCGCCGGGCGGGGATCGCACAGATACGCAGTATTTT CASSYPPGGDRTDTQYF
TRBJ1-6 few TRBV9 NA TGTGCCAGCAGCGTTCGGACAGATCCTTATAATTCACCCCTCCACTTT CASSVRTDPYNSPLHF
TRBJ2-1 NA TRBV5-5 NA TGTGCCAGCTGGTCTCCGGGACTCCCCCTTCAGCAGTTCTTC CASWSPGLPLQQFF
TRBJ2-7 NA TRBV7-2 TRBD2 TGTGCCAGCAGCTTAGGACTAGCGGGGGGGACCTTCTACTACGAGCAGTACTTC CASSLGLAGGTFYYEQYF
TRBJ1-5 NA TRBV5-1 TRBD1 TGCGCCAGCAGCCCTGGACAGGGGAGGGGTTATCAGCCCCAGCATTTT CASSPGQGRGYQPQHF
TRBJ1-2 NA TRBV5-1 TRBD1 TGCGCCAGCAGCTTGGCCCTTGGACAGGGGGAGGGCTACACCTTC CASSLALGQGEGYTF
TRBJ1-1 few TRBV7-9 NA TGTGCCCTGAGTGGCCGAGGGGCTTTCTTT CALSGRGAFF
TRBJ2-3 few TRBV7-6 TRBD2 TGTGCCAGCAATAGCGGGGGGGGAGATACGCAGTATTTT CASNSGGGDTQYF
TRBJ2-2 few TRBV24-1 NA TGTGCCACCAGCCCGCCTGGGACCTTTCCCGGGGAGCTGTTTTTT CATSPPGTFPGELFF
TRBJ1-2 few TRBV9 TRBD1 TGTGCCAGCAGCGCAGAACAGGGGGCGCTTGGTGGCTACACCTTC CASSAEQGALGGYTF
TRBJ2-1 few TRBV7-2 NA TGTGCCAGCAGCCCAAGACCCCACAGGGACAATGAGCAGTTCTTC CASSPRPHRDNEQFF
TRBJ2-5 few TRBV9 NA TGTGCCAGCAGCCCCTCCTCGAAGGCGGGGGAGACCCAGTACTTC CASSPSSKAGETQYF
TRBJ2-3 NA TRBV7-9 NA TGTGCCAGCAGCCCGCTAAGGACGATCACAGATACGCAGTATTTT CASSPLRTITDTQYF
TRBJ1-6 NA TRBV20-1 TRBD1 TGCAGTGCTAGAGATCGCGGGACAGGGGTGTCACCCCTCCACTTT CSARDRGTGVSPLHF
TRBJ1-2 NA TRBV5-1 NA TGCGCCAGCAGCTTTTTTTTCGGTGATAACTATGGCTACACCTTC CASSFFFGDNYGYTF
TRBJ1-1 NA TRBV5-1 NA TGCGCCAGCGAGGGCGGTGGAGGGACTGAAGCTTTCTTT CASEGGGGTEAFF
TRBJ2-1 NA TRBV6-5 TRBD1 TGTGCCACGTTACAGGACAGGGAGTTCTTC CATLQDREFF
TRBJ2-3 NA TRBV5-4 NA TGTGCCAGCAGCGAGGGGGGCTTCACAGATACGCAGTATTTT CASSEGGFTDTQYF
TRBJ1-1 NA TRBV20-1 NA TGCAGTGCGCCCCAGATTGCTGAAGCTTTCTTT CSAPQIAEAFF
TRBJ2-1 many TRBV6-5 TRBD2 TGTGCCAGCAGGCGACTAGCGGGGGACAATGAGCAGTTCTTC CASRRLAGDNEQFF
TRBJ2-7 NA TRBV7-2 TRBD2 TGTGCCAGCAGCTTACCCGTAGCGGGGGGCTACGAGCAGTACTTC CASSLPVAGGYEQYF
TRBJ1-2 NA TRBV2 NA TGTGCCAGCTGCTGGACAGACTACTATGGCTACACCTTC CASCWTDYYGYTF
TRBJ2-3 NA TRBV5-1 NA TGCGCCACCCCCGGAGGCGAAAATACGCAGTATTTT CATPGGENTQYF
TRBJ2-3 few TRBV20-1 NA TGCAGTGCTAGAGTGGCTGCGGGAGATACGCAGTATTTT CSARVAAGDTQYF
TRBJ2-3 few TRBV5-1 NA TGCGCCAGCAGCGCACCTAGCACAGATACGCAGTATTTT CASSAPSTDTQYF
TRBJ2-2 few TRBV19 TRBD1 TGTGCCAGTAGTAGGGGACAGGGGAGGCTCGACACCGGGGAGCTGTTTTTT CASSRGQGRLDTGELFF
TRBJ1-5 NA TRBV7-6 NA TGTGCCAGCAGGCGACCGTACAGGGACCGACAGCCCCAGCATTTT CASRRPYRDRQPQHF
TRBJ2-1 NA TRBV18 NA TGTGCCAGCTCCCGACCCCCCGCCAACAATGAGCAGTTCTTC CASSRPPANNEQFF
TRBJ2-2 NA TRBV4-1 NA TGCGCCAGCAGCGATACCTCAGGGGACCCCGGGGAGCTGTTTTTT CASSDTSGDPGELFF
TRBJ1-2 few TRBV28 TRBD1 TGTGCCAGCAGTTTTACAGGGGTTAGCTATGGCTACACCTTC CASSFTGVSYGYTF
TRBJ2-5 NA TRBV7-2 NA TGTGCCAGCAGCTTAATCCCCCTCCGAGGGCAAGAGACCCAGTACTTC CASSLIPLRGQETQYF
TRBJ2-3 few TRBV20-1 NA TGCAGTGCTTCGTACTCCAGCGGAGATACGCAGTATTTT CSASYSSGDTQYF
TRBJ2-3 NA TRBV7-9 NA TGTGCCAGCAGCGTACGGGGACTCATCACAGATACGCAGTATTTT CASSVRGLITDTQYF
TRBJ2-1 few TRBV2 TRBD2 TGTGCCAGCGGTGCGGGACTAGGGAATGAGCAGTTCTTC CASGAGLGNEQFF
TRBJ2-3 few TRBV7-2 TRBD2 TGTGCCAGCAGCCCAACCACGCTAGCGGGGGGAAGCACAGATACGCAGTATTTT CASSPTTLAGGSTDTQYF
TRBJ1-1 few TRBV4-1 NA TGCGCCAGCAGCCCTAAGAATTGGGGACCGCCTAACACTGAAGCTTTCTTT CASSPKNWGPPNTEAFF
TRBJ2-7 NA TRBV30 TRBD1 TGTGCCTGGAGTCCGGGACAGGGACGGGGCCTAGGACATGAGGAGCAGTACTTC CAWSPGQGRGLGHEEQYF
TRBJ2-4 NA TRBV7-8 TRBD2 TGTGCCAGCAGCTCCGGTCAGACTAGCGGGGGGCCCCTAGCCAAAAACATTCAGTACTTC CASSSGQTSGGPLAKNIQYF
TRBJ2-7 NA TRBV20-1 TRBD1 TGCAGTGCCGGGGACAGCTACGAGCAGTACTTC CSAGDSYEQYF
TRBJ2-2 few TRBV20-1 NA TGCAGTGCTACTAGCGAACAGGCGAACACCGGGGAGCTGTTTTTT CSATSEQANTGELFF
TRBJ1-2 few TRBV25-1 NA TGTGCCAGCAGTCTAGGGAAGTACTATGGCTACACCTTC CASSLGKYYGYTF
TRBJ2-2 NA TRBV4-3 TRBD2 TGCGCCAGCAGCCCTTTTTTAGCGGGGGGGCCTCCCGGGGAGCTGTTTTTT CASSPFLAGGPPGELFF
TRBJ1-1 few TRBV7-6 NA TGTGCCAGCAGCCCCATGGGAAACACTGAAGCTTTCTTT CASSPMGNTEAFF
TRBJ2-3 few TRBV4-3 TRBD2 TGCGCCAGCAGCCAAGATAGGGCGAGCGGGGGGGCCACAGATACGCAGTATTTT CASSQDRASGGATDTQYF
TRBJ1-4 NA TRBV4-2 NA TGTGCCAGCAGCCACTCAGGGACGACTAATGAAAAACTGTTTTTT CASSHSGTTNEKLFF
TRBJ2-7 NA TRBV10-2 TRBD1 TGCGCCAGCAGTGAGGGGACAGGGGTACTCTACGAGCAGTACTTC CASSEGTGVLYEQYF
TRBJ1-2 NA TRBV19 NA TGTGCCAGTAGTAGCGGGACTCTTGAGGTCTACACCTTC CASSSGTLEVYTF
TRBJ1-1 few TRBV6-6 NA TGTGCCAGCAGTTACTCCCTACTGATATCTGAAGCTTTCTTT CASSYSLLISEAFF
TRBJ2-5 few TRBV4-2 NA TGTGCCAGCAGCCAGGGCCTCACCGGGGAGACCCAGTACTTC CASSQGLTGETQYF
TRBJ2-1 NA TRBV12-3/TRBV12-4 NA TGTGCCAGCAGTTTGGAGGGCGGGAATGAGCAGTTCTTC CASSLEGGNEQFF
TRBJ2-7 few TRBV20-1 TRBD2 TGCAGTGCTAGAGTTACTAGCGGGGGGCGGCAGTACTTC CSARVTSGGRQYF
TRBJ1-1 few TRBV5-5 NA TGTGCCAGCCTGGTACCAGGGGCCTCTGAAGCTTTCTTT CASLVPGASEAFF
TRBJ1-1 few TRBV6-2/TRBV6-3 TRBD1 TGTGCCAGCAGTAGACAGGGCCCTGAAGCTTTCTTT CASSRQGPEAFF
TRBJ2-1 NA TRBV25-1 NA TGTGCCAGCAGCGGCACCGACGGTAGCTCCTACAATGAGCAGTTCTTC CASSGTDGSSYNEQFF
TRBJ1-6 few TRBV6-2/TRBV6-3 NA TGTGCCAGCAGTTACAGTCAAGGATCCTATAATTCACCCCTCCACTTT CASSYSQGSYNSPLHF
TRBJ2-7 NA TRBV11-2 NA TGTGCCAGCAGCCTGGGGATTATTGCCTACGAGCAGTACTTC CASSLGIIAYEQYF